This TCR beta chain was captured in a study of cytomegalovirus exposure and HLA in healthy donors. Study-wide findings and caveats: The study had only CMV serostatus as immune exposure information.

With respect to this clone: What it recognizes is unknown.

With 60 Vbeta and 13 Jbeta primers, the PCR was carried out. Sequenced by immunoSEQ multiplex PCR; TCRdb stores in-frame clones only, minus some. Of roughly 200,000 clones in the sample, 60% to 80% are singletons; the top ten hold approximately 2%. The donors, nominally healthy at sampling, likely had unrecorded immune exposures. This CDR3 comprises 13 residues. V was cut by 0 bases and J by 13 bases, with 15 bases left in between. The V gene's germline CDR1 is PRHDT and CDR2 FYEKMQ (reference sequence). Input material: PBMCs. This sequence originates from a woman under 40 in good health and CMV-seropositive. The V call is TRBV13, the J call TRBJ2-5; TRBD1 is a possible D gene (5 bases). The CDR3 coding sequence is TGTGCCAGCAGCTTAGGGGTGGGGCGGATTTCGTACTTC. Its protein is CASSLGVGRISYF.